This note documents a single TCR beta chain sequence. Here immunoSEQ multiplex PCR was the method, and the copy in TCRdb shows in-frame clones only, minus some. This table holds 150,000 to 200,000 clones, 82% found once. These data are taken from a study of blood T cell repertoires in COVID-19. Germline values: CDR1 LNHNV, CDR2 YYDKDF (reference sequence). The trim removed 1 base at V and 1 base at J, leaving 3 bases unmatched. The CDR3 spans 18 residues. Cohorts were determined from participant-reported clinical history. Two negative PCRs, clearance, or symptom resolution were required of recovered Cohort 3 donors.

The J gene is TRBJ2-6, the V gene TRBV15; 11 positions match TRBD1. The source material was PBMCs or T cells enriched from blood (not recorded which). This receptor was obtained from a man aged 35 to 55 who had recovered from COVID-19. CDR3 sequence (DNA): TGTGCCACCAGCAGAGCGGGACAGGGGGTTTCTGGGGCCAACGTCCTGACTTTC. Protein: CATSRAGQGVSGANVLTF.